Below are 26 T cell receptor beta chains sequenced from a single sample in a study of blood T cells in healthy people across ages. The use of a sample-barcoded 5' primer and a J-beta primer mix characterized a second PCR of about 7 to 12 cycles. TCRdb re-analysed the 5' RACE reads in MiXCR, keeping a single row per CDR3 protein. The repertoire consists of around 1.1 million distinct CDR3 sequences, with 30% to 40% occurring once and the leading ten covering around 13%. Sequencing was performed on blood. These receptors were collected from a young man in good health.

The J gene is TRBJ2-1, the V gene TRBV10-3; D is perhaps TRBD1 (5 bases). CDR3 length: 13 residues. Per the germline V gene, CDR1 is ENHRY and CDR2 is SYGVKD. Trimming took 0 bases from V and 12 from J, leaving 12 bases between them. For the CDR3, the DNA is TGTGCCATCAGTGAGTCAGCAGGGTTCGTGCAGTTCTTC. It is translated as CAISESAGFVQFF.

The chain employs TRBV7-8 and TRBJ2-2; possibly TRBD1 or TRBD2 for D (7 bases each). This CDR3 is built from 19 residues. Germline V gene lookup returns CDR1 SGHVS and CDR2 FQNEAQ. The V end was cut by 3 bases, the J end by 3 bases, with 23 bases between. The DNA for the CDR3 is TGTGCCAGCAGCTTGAGACAGGGAGGGTTTATTGTTGACACCGGGGAGCTGTTTTTT. It translates to CASSLRQGGFIVDTGELFF.

V and J are TRBV28 and TRBJ2-7; D remains ambiguous. Germline V lookup: CDR1 MDHEN, CDR2 SYDVKM. Trimming shortened V by 6 bases and J by 4 bases, and 16 bases separated the two germline ends. The CDR3 sequence is 14 residues long. Here the CDR3 DNA reads TGTGCCAGCAGGAGACCCCGGGCTGATTACGAGCAGTACTTC. It translates to CASRRPRADYEQYF.

In this sample, this clonotype turned up a few times. The V and J genes are TRBV4-1 and TRBJ1-5; TRBD1 might be the D (6 bases). In germline, CDR1 is MGHRA, CDR2 YSYEKL. The CDR3 extends over 15 amino acids. The V and J ends lost 0 bases and 3 bases respectively, with 9 bases between them. The CDR3: CASSQDGGFNQPQHF. The CDR3 DNA is TGCGCCAGCAGCCAAGACGGGGGCTTCAATCAGCCCCAGCATTTT.

As DNA, the CDR3 is TGCGCCAGCAGCTCGGACTCCTATGAAGCTTTCTTT. Translating it yields CASSSDSYEAFF. J is TRBJ1-1 and V is TRBV5-1; D unresolved. The CDR3 runs to 12 residues. V lost 3 bases and J lost 7, with 10 bases in between. The V gene's germline CDR1 is SGHRS and CDR2 YFSETQ.

The genes are TRBV27 and TRBJ1-6, with D perhaps TRBD1 (5 bases). Trimming took off 6 bases at V and 3 bases at J, with 12 bases between the two ends. Germline lookup yields CDR1 MNHEY and CDR2 SMNVEV (reference sequence). This CDR3 has 15 amino acids. The CDR3 nucleotides read TGTGCCAGCAGGGTGGGGCAGGGCTATAATTCACCCCTCCACTTT. This encodes CASRVGQGYNSPLHF.

The chain couples TRBV7-2 to TRBJ2-5; D call uncertain. Germline V gene sequence: CDR1 SGHTA, CDR2 FQGNSA. The CDR3 runs 12 residues. The ends were cut back, 6 bases at V and 11 bases at J, with 16 bases in the middle. The CDR3 loop is CASSLRANEQYF. In nucleotides, the CDR3 is TGTGCCAGCAGTTTAAGGGCCAATGAGCAGTACTTC.

The chain joins TRBV11-2 to TRBJ2-3, with D possibly matching TRBD2 (6 bases). V shed 4 bases and J shed 2 bases, with 13 bases lying between them. Germline V gene sequence: CDR1 SGHAT, CDR2 FQNNGV. CDR3 length: 15 amino acids. The CDR3 DNA sequence: TGTGCCAGCAGCTCAGTAGCGGAGACCACAGATACGCAGTATTTT. Protein sequence: CASSSVAETTDTQYF.

This clonotype was counted between two and nine times. This rearrangement joins TRBV12-3 or TRBV12-4 to TRBJ2-7; 7 nucleotides match TRBD1. Unmatched junction bases numbered 7, after V lost 2 bases and J lost 6 bases. There are 14 residues in the CDR3. Here the CDR3 reads CASSLSDRASEQYF. DNA for the CDR3: TGTGCCAGCAGTTTATCCGACAGGGCTAGCGAGCAGTACTTC.

The chain recombines TRBV11-3 with TRBJ2-1; 7 bases map to TRBD1. This CDR3 contains 15 residues. Germline lookup yields CDR1 SGHNT and CDR2 YENEEA. V was clipped by 5 bases and J by 6 bases; unmatched bases: 10. CDR3 sequence: CASSPRDRNPNEQFF. The CDR3 bases are TGTGCCAGCAGCCCAAGGGACAGAAACCCCAATGAGCAGTTCTTC.

The CDR3 nucleotides are TGCAGCGTTTCAGGCCCCTTCTACGAGCAGTACTTC. Translating gives CSVSGPFYEQYF. V gene TRBV29-1 combines with J gene TRBJ2-7, with no clear D. Germline V gene data show CDR1 as SQVTM and CDR2 as ANQGSEA. This CDR3 contains 12 residues. Trimming cost V 5 bases and J 3 bases, with 11 bases left between them.

The gene calls are TRBV4-3 and TRBJ1-5; D is perhaps TRBD1 (5 bases). Trimming took 0 bases from V and 2 from J, leaving 14 bases between them. The V gene's germline CDR1 is LGHNA and CDR2 YSLEER. The CDR3 is made up of 17 amino acids. CDR3 residues: CASSQDRARAGNQPQHF. The CDR3 nucleotides read TGCGCCAGCAGCCAAGATCGGGCCAGGGCCGGCAATCAGCCCCAGCATTTT.

This clonotype was picked up a small number of times. The V call is TRBV12-3 or TRBV12-4, the J call TRBJ1-1; D ambiguous. This CDR3 spans 16 amino acids. V shed 0 bases and J shed 0 bases, with 11 bases lying between them. The CDR3, as DNA: TGTGCCAGCAGTTTAGCCCGGGGAAAGATGAACACTGAAGCTTTCTTT. It translates to CASSLARGKMNTEAFF.

The chain links TRBV6-5 to TRBJ1-1, with a possible D match to TRBD1 (5 bases). The V gene lost 4 bases and the J gene lost 0 bases, with 15 bases spanning the gap. Germline assignment: CDR1 MNHEY and CDR2 SVGAGI. CDR3 length: 16 residues. CDR3 loop: CASSSIPGTVNTEAFF. CDR3 bases: TGTGCCAGCAGTTCCATTCCCGGGACGGTGAACACTGAAGCTTTCTTT.

In its sample, this clonotype was seen a few times. The gene calls are TRBV12-3 or TRBV12-4 and TRBJ2-1, with D perhaps matching TRBD1 (5 bases). The CDR3 is 14 amino acids. Between the trimmed V and J ends, which lost 1 base and 13 bases, there was a span of 17 bases. The CDR3 DNA sequence: TGTGCCAGCAGTTTAGGGGGCGCTAAAGAGACCCAGTTCTTC. It encodes CASSLGGAKETQFF.

To note about this clonotype: An end of the junction does not agree with germline; a read error may underlie this. The chain uses TRBV20-1 and TRBJ1-1; perhaps TRBD1 as D (5 bases). Germline values: CDR1 DFQATT, CDR2 SNEGSKA (reference sequence). The CDR3 loop spans 12 amino acids. The CDR3 spells CATQGADTEAFF. CDR3 nucleotide sequence: TGTGCTACCCAGGGCGCGGACACTGAAGCTTTCTTT.

The chain employs TRBV24-1 and TRBJ2-1; 10 bases map to TRBD1. CDR3 length: 14 residues. The trim removed 7 bases at V and 5 bases at J, leaving 4 bases unmatched. CDR1 KGHDR and CDR2 SFDVKD come from the germline V gene. The CDR3 bases are TGTGCCACCAGCGGACAGGGGGGACACAATGAGCAGTTCTTC. Protein product: CATSGQGGHNEQFF.

Comments on this clonotype: A read error may produce the germline difference seen at one junction end. This rearrangement joins TRBV20-1 to TRBJ2-3; 12 bases map to TRBD2. Germline lookup yields CDR1 DFQATT and CDR2 SNEGSKA (reference sequence). The length of the CDR3 is 16 residues. The chain's CDR3 is CSARGGLAGPPDTQYF. The CDR3 DNA follows: TGCAGTGCTAGAGGAGGACTAGCGGGGCCTCCAGATACACAGTATTTT.

This chain joins TRBV19 and TRBJ2-5; TRBD1 aligns across 8 bases. CDR3 length: 14 residues. Germline V lookup: CDR1 LNHDA, CDR2 SQIVND (reference sequence). Trimming took 7 bases from V and 1 from J; bases not matched to a gene: 5. CDR3 sequence: CASTPQGAQETQYF. The CDR3 DNA reads TGTGCCAGTACTCCTCAGGGGGCCCAAGAGACCCAGTACTTC. Drawing the rest from reference TRBV19 and TRBJ2-5, the complete variable domain is DGGITQSPKYLFRKEGQNVTLSCEQNLNHDAMYWYRQDPGQGLRLIYYSQIVNDFQKGDIAEGYSVSREKKESFPLTVTSAQKNPTAFYLCASTPQGAQETQYFGPGTRLLVL.

The sample holds a few counts of this clonotype. The J gene is TRBJ1-2, the V gene TRBV10-3; 7 bases match TRBD1. This CDR3 spans 12 amino acids. Germline CDR1 ENHRY, CDR2 SYGVKD. With 9 bases clipped from V and 7 bases from J, the junction kept 8 bases outside the gene matches. The CDR3 reads CAMTSGQFGYTF. The CDR3 DNA reads as TGTGCCATGACTTCGGGACAGTTTGGCTACACCTTC.

Of note for this clonotype: The junction shows a germline mismatch at one end, possibly a read error. The rearrangement uses TRBV10-3 and TRBJ1-2; possibly TRBD1 for D (6 bases). Germline V gives CDR1 ENHRY, CDR2 SYGVKD. The CDR3 is made up of 11 amino acids. The CDR3 nucleotides read TGTGCCGTCAGACAGGCGGAAGGCTACACCTTC. This translates into CAVRQAEGYTF.

The chain joins TRBV2 to TRBJ1-1, with D perhaps TRBD1 (6 bases). The CDR3 extends over 13 amino acids. V lost 7 bases and J lost 1, with 10 bases in between. The germline V gene encodes CDR1 SNHLY and CDR2 FYNNEI. CDR3 protein: CASKGVRNTEAFF. CDR3 DNA sequence: TGTGCCAGCAAGGGGGTCCGGAACACTGAAGCTTTCTTT.

The chain uses TRBV28 and TRBJ2-1; tentatively, D is TRBD1 (6 bases). The end of the DNA aligns better with TRBJ2-7, so the J call may be wrong. In germline, CDR1 is MDHEN, CDR2 SYDVKM. CDR3 size: 14 residues. In nucleotides, the CDR3 is TGTGCCAGCCGGGGACACAGCTCCTACAATGAGCAGTACTTC. It translates to CASRGHSSYNEQYF.

There are many counts of this clonotype. The chain joins TRBV7-9 to TRBJ2-5; D gene unclear. The CDR3 is made up of 13 amino acids. Per germline, CDR1 SEHNR and CDR2 FQNEAQ (reference sequence). Trimming took off 6 bases at V and 4 bases at J, with 12 bases between the two ends. As DNA, the CDR3 is TGTGCCAGCAGACCAGACTGGGTAGAGACCCAGTACTTC. Translating it yields CASRPDWVETQYF. Based on the CDR3 plus reference TRBV7-9 and TRBJ2-5, the full variable domain is DTGVSQNPRHKITKRGQNVTFRCDPISEHNRLYWYRQTLGQGPEFLTYFQNEAQLEKSRLLSDRFSAERPKGSFSTLEIQRTEQGDSAMYLCASRPDWVETQYFGPGTRLLVL.

This clonotype was recorded only once. The chain joins TRBV5-1 to TRBJ2-5; a weak D match, TRBD1 (6 bases). Trimming pared 3 bases from V and 1 base from J, leaving 16 bases between. The CDR3 is 16 residues long. CDR1 SGHRS and CDR2 YFSETQ come from the germline V gene. CDR3: CASSSRPGVSQETQYF. CDR3 DNA: TGCGCCAGCAGCTCCCGACCAGGGGTAAGCCAAGAGACCCAGTACTTC.

Only a few counts were recorded for this clonotype. The chain recombines TRBV14 with TRBJ2-5; D remains ambiguous. Looked up from germline, CDR1 is SGHDN and CDR2 is FVKESK. V gave up 2 bases and J gave up 1 base, with 11 bases separating them. CDR3 length: 15 residues. The DNA for the CDR3 is TGTGCCAGCAGCCAATTAGGACGGACCCAAGAGACCCAGTACTTC. This encodes CASSQLGRTQETQYF. The complete variable domain, with remaining parts taken from reference TRBV14 and TRBJ2-5, reads EAGVTQFPSHSVIEKGQTVTLRCDPISGHDNLYWYRRVMGKEIKFLLHFVKESKQDESGMPNNRFLAERTGGTYSTLKVQPAELEDSGVYFCASSQLGRTQETQYFGPGTRLLVL.